This T cell receptor beta chain stems from a study of CD8+CD57+ T cells in acquired aplastic anemia. Study summary: Isolated CD4+ and CD8+ cells, once sorted, yielded DNA averaging about 3 ug. Study outcomes and limitations: Both patients and controls carried the same twenty-nine CD8+ CDR3 sequences.

By flow cytometry, patients selected for sequencing had shown an expansion of CD8+CD57+ cells. Blood came from patients not yet given any therapy. Trimming took off 5 bases at V and 1 base at J, with 8 bases between the two ends. This CDR3 is 14 amino acids long. CDR1 ENHRY and CDR2 SYGVKD come from the germline V gene. CDR3 and TCR beta VDJ profiling relied on a genomic DNA template. TCRdb reanalysed the reads using MiXCR and keeps one entry per CDR3 protein. The repertoire consists of hundreds of thousands of distinct CDR3 sequences, with under 40% occurring once and the leading ten covering less than 0.85%. This clonotype was counted ten times or more. Its antigen remains unidentified.

This clonotype was sampled from a human donor with aplastic anemia. The sequencing input was sorted CD4+, CD8+, or CD8+CD57+ T cells (not recorded which) from PBMCs. The chain uses TRBV10-3 and TRBJ2-2, with unresolved D. In DNA, the CDR3 is TGTGCCATCAGTCCAGTCGTGAACACCGGGGAGCTGTTTTTT. This codes for CAISPVVNTGELFF.